Included here is one T cell receptor beta chain sequence, with context. This receptor's antigen is unknown. No clone much larger than this one lies a single base away; base qualities are absent. TCR CDR3 regions were amplified from genomic DNA by multiplex PCR using the deep immunoSEQ assay. Extracted genomic DNA from each cell subset was spread evenly across all wells of several immunoSEQ 96-well plates, with each plate serving as a replicate. Each replicate PCR for sorted subsets received around 200 ng genomic DNA, equal to tens of thousands of T cell genomes. Purified libraries were measured with a Qubit 3.0 fluorometer, size-checked on a Bioanalyzer 2100, and measured again with the KAPA Library Quantification kit. Every immunoSEQ 96-well plate was sequenced on a dedicated single-read 150-cycle Illumina NextSeq 550 flow cell. The original pipeline was this. Because the immunoSEQ output included only junctional sequences and no quality scores, the filtering could not be the same as the filtering used for full-length reads. Sequences were annotated with PyIR, a Python wrapper for IgBLAST v1.9, using IMGT germline references to assign V/J genes and CDR3. Reads were removed for weak V/J assignments (E-value above 1e-6), missing CDR3, stop codons, out-of-frame junctions, or ambiguous translated residues. V3J clonotypes were defined as sequences sharing the same inferred V gene, J gene, and CDR3 amino acid sequence. Percentage overlap between repertoires was computed as shared unique clonotypes divided by the size of the smaller repertoire. RTK rarefaction, the Chao1 estimator, and Recon v2.1 estimates of unobserved clonotypes were used to assess repertoire richness. Generation probabilities for all TCRbeta clonotypes obtained by the gDNA method from a handful of donors were computed using OLGA. TCRdb re-hosts the immuneACCESS table, in-frame sequences only. Its copies lack some clones; in the studies checked, an unresolved V gene accounts for under half of them, and the cause for the rest is not known. V, J and clone size are taken as reported in that table, and D and trimming were inferred from the DNA itself. The sample records fewer than 200,000 clones, over 85% of which are singletons. The top ten constitute 0.067% of the sample.

The data belong to a study of shared clonotypes between healthy human individuals (dated by TCRdb to 2019 to 2021). Regarding the complete study: A few men and two women, aged 18 to 49 years, made up the cohort. To increase sequencing depth and limit assay-specific biases, TCR repertoire library preparation and sequencing were carried out by different laboratories using diverse techniques. Leukapheresis yielded between about 0.8 and 9.5 billion PBMCs per donor. Blood TCR repertoires of several healthy adults were deeply sequenced to estimate repertoire size and the extent of clonotype sharing between individuals. Per donor, three plates each were used for CD4 naive and CD4 memory, two for CD8 naive, and one for CD8 memory. General findings and caveats noted by the study authors: Pairwise subsampling led to the expectation that sequencing depth would affect the degree of clonotype sharing among donors. Compared with non-shared clonotypes, the clonotypes found in all four sorted-subset donors had higher generation probabilities. Sampling was restricted to blood, and TCR repertoires in tissue are likely to differ from TCR repertoires in blood. Incomplete sequencing was indicated by rarefaction of sorted-subset datasets, despite the large sequencing depth. Larger estimated clonotype richness was generally found for naive subsets than for memory subsets. Sharing across four donors was observed for approximately 5% of naive CD4, around 3.5% of naive CD8, 2% to 2.5% of memory CD4, and about 0.4% of memory CD8 clonotypes. The small number of donors limited the genetic and exposure-history diversity represented.

The donors were healthy, HIV-negative adults with no recently reported acute infections or vaccinations. Every donor was a Caucasian adult residing in Nashville, Tennessee, USA. CD4+ T cells were enriched through magnetic negative selection, after which naive cells were positively selected on CD45RA and the remaining negative fraction served as the memory subset. Blood was collected by leukapheresis, and PBMCs were isolated by Ficoll-Histopaque density gradient centrifugation and then cryopreserved in liquid nitrogen vapor phase. Analytical flow cytometry was used to check the purity and quantity of every magnetically sorted T cell population. Genomic DNA was isolated from every sorted fraction and measured by UV absorbance on a Nanodrop 2000c. The germline V gene (reference sequence) sets CDR1 to MNHEY and CDR2 to SMNVEV. Taken from cysteine to phenylalanine, the CDR3 has 14 residues. The DNA shown is the 42-base CDR3, in frame from base 1. The trim is 6 bases for V and 11 bases for J, with a gap of 22 bases between the germline ends.

Recombination linked TRBV27 to TRBJ2-5; perhaps TRBD2 is the D gene, with 5 bases matching. This TCR came from a woman aged 25 to 45 in good health. The sample consisted of naive CD4+ T cells sorted from blood. This specimen's cell subset or site label, interpreted: CD45RA+ positively selected. The CDR3 region has the sequence CASSLGLQSTEQYF. The bases are TGTGCCAGCAGCCTTGGACTGCAGTCTACTGAGCAGTACTTC.